The entry below describes one TCR beta chain. V was clipped by 5 bases and J by 2 bases; unmatched bases: 8. This CDR3 has 15 amino acids. CDR1 and CDR2 from the germline V gene are LNHNV and YYDKDF (reference sequence). The sequenced target, TCR beta, came from blood CD8+ and CD4+ T cells. Controls comprised healthy donors matched for age and sex. TEMRA cells were enriched by FACS, and CD4+ and CD8+ T cells were negatively isolated. This record comes from a study of CD8 T cells in Susac syndrome. An amount of RNA that ranged from roughly 0.5 to 1 ug was reverse transcribed with random hexamers. The method of amplification for TCR beta CDR3 was immunoSEQ multiplex PCR, covering 54 Vbeta and 13 Jbeta. TCRdb processed the immunoSEQ multiplex PCR reads anew with MiXCR; each CDR3 protein has one entry. The table records about 70,000 distinct CDR3 sequences, approximately 95% of them present only once.

The material sequenced was CD8+ T cells from PBMCs. The TCR was taken from a human donor in good health. The genes are TRBV15 and TRBJ2-7; 8 bases map to TRBD2. DNA for the CDR3: TGTGCCACCAGCCTCCAACGGGGGGGTGCCTACGAGCAGTACGTC. Translating gives CATSLQRGGAYEQYV.